The 11 T cell receptor beta chains below were found in one sample sequenced in a study of blood T cells in healthy people across ages. With a J-beta primer mix and a sample-barcoded 5' primer, a second PCR ran 7 to 11 cycles. TCRdb recomputed calls from the 5' RACE reads with MiXCR, one row per CDR3 protein. The data hold some 1.5 million distinct CDR3 sequences, with 35% to 45% observed a single time. The source material was blood. The receptor source for this set is a woman between 18 and 30 years old in good health.

The chain is built from TRBV11-2 and TRBJ2-3; D may be TRBD1 or TRBD2 (5 bases each). There are 15 residues in the CDR3. Germline V gene lookup returns CDR1 SGHAT and CDR2 FQNNGV. The V end was cut by 5 bases, the J end by 6 bases, with 18 bases between. The CDR3 DNA follows: TGTGCCAGCAGCCCGGGACGTCGAACCTTGGATACGCAGTATTTT. As protein: CASSPGRRTLDTQYF. Filled out from reference TRBV11-2 and TRBJ2-3, the complete variable domain reads EAGVAQSPRYKIIEKRQSVAFWCNPISGHATLYWYQQILGQGPKLLIQFQNNGVVDDSQLPKDRFSAERLKGVDSTLKIQPAKLEDSAVYLCASSPGRRTLDTQYFGPGTRLTVL.

This clonotype was observed a few times. The chain couples TRBV28 to TRBJ1-1; D perhaps matches TRBD1 (5 bases). The germline V gene has CDR1 MDHEN and CDR2 SYDVKM. This CDR3 has 14 residues. V gave up 6 bases and J gave up 4 bases, with 15 bases separating them. Here the CDR3 reads CASSVIPGSTEAFF. CDR3 bases: TGTGCCAGCAGCGTCATTCCAGGGTCCACTGAAGCTTTCTTT.

Comments on this clonotype: Its ends do not fully match the called genes, so a read error is possible. V and J are TRBV6-2 or TRBV6-3 and TRBJ2-3; D might be TRBD1 or TRBD2, each matching 5 bases. This CDR3 region has 13 residues. CDR1 is MNHEY and CDR2 is SVGEGT in the germline V gene. CDR3 protein: CASRPGTTDTRYF. Written as DNA, the CDR3 is TGTGCCAGCAGACCCGGGACCACAGATACGCGGTATTTT.

This clonotype came up many times. The CDR3, as DNA: TGTGCCAGCAGTGACTCGACTAGCGGGGGGGATGAGCAGTTCTTC. Its translation is CASSDSTSGGDEQFF. The V and J genes are TRBV6-4 and TRBJ2-1; TRBD2 aligns across 14 bases. From germline, CDR1 is MRHNA and CDR2 SNTAGT. This CDR3 comprises 15 residues. The J segment lost 8 bases and the V segment lost 0 bases, leaving 0 bases of the junction unmatched.

The CDR3 spells CASSLGTSPGELFF. The CDR3 DNA reads TGTGCCAGCAGCTTAGGAACTAGTCCCGGGGAGCTGTTTTTT. The rearrangement joins TRBV7-2 to TRBJ2-2; maybe TRBD2 (5 bases). CDR3 length equals 14 residues. Trimming pared 1 base from V and 6 bases from J, leaving 9 bases between. The germline gives CDR1 SGHTA, CDR2 FQGNSA. Using reference TRBV7-2 and TRBJ2-2 for the parts outside the CDR3, the full variable domain is GAGVSQSPSNKVTEKGKDVELRCDPISGHTALYWYRQSLGQGLEFLIYFQGNSAPDKSGLPSDRFSAERTGGSVSTLTIQRTQQEDSAVYLCASSLGTSPGELFFGEGSRLTVL.

This clonotype was counted a few times. This chain uses TRBV12-3 or TRBV12-4 with TRBJ2-7, with 8 bases fitting TRBD2. TRBJ2-5 matches the DNA end more closely, so the J call is doubtful. The CDR3 has 17 amino acids. The CDR3 DNA reads as TGTGCCAGCAGTCCCACGGGTGCGGGGGGACCCCTCCAGACCCAGTACTTC. Its translation: CASSPTGAGGPLQTQYF.

The chain couples TRBV5-6 to TRBJ2-3; D is uncertain. V dropped 1 base and J dropped 2 bases, with 17 bases sitting between them. This CDR3 spans 17 amino acids. CDR1 SGHDT and CDR2 YYEEEE come from the germline V gene. The CDR3 region is CASSLLRIRTTTDTQYF. The CDR3 nucleotides are TGTGCCAGCAGCTTGTTAAGGATCCGCACTACCACAGATACGCAGTATTTT.

Remarks on this clonotype: Germline is not matched at one junction end, which may reflect a read error. V and J are TRBV4-3 and TRBJ2-1, with 9 positions matching TRBD2. CDR1 and CDR2 from the germline V gene are LGHNA and YSLEER. CDR3 length: 16 amino acids. CDR3 in DNA: TGCGCCGGCAGCCAAGATAGGGCGGGAGGGCCCTATGAGCAGTTCTTC. This codes for CAGSQDRAGGPYEQFF.

This clonotype turned up a few times. A read error may explain this, as a much larger clone is one base away. The V and J genes are TRBV2 and TRBJ2-1; D is ambiguous. CDR1 SNHLY and CDR2 FYNNEI come from the germline V gene. This CDR3 comprises 11 residues. Trimming took off 8 bases at V and 2 bases at J, with 4 bases between the two ends. The CDR3 DNA is TGTGCCAGCGCGCCCTACAATGAGCAGTTCTTC. Translation: CASAPYNEQFF. Full variable domain (remainder filled in from reference TRBV2 and TRBJ2-1): EPEVTQTPSHQVTQMGQEVILRCVPISNHLYFYWYRQILGQKVEFLVSFYNNEISEKSEIFDDQFSVERPDGSNFTLKIRSTKLEDSAMYFCASAPYNEQFFGPGTRLTVL.

This clonotype was observed a few times. The rearrangement uses TRBV7-2 and TRBJ1-1, with 8 bases that match TRBD1. Germline loops: CDR1 SGHTA, CDR2 FQGNSA. Trimming took 5 bases from V and 5 from J; bases not matched to a gene: 7. The CDR3 loop spans 14 amino acids. This CDR3 reads CASSARQGYTEAFF. The CDR3 DNA reads TGTGCCAGCAGCGCTCGACAGGGGTATACTGAAGCTTTCTTT.

This clonotype was detected only a few times. This chain joins TRBV4-3 and TRBJ2-1, with D tentatively TRBD1 or TRBD2 (6 bases each). With the DNA end fitting TRBJ2-7 better, the J assignment may be wrong. CDR1 and CDR2 from the germline V gene are LGHNA and YSLEER. This CDR3 spans 16 amino acids. CDR3 sequence reads: CASSQDASGAYNEQYF. The CDR3 DNA reads as TGCGCCAGCAGCCAAGATGCCTCGGGGGCGTACAATGAGCAGTACTTC.